This T cell receptor beta chain was captured in a study of CD8+CD57+ T cells in acquired aplastic anemia. About the study: For CD4+ cells, healthy donors had an average of roughly 11 million reads.

Genomic DNA, serving as template, underwent TCR beta VDJ and CDR3 profiling. TCRdb re-analysed the reads in MiXCR, keeping a single row per CDR3 protein. The sample holds 120,000 or so distinct CDR3 sequences, over 45% seen once. Germline V gene data show CDR1 as ENHRY and CDR2 as SYGVKD. The CDR3 sequence is 14 residues long. V lost 10 bases and J lost 4; bases outside the gene matches: 9. This sequence was found in a human donor in good health, serving as a control. The chain recombines TRBV10-3 with TRBJ2-3; 9 bases agree with TRBD1. Material for sequencing was sorted CD4+, CD8+, or CD8+CD57+ T cells (not recorded which) from PBMCs. The CDR3 protein is CANGQGNFPDTQYF. CDR3 in DNA: TGTGCCAACGGACAGGGGAATTTCCCAGATACGCAGTATTTT.